The 14 T cell receptor beta chains given below trace back to one sample, sequenced in a study of blood T cell repertoires in COVID-19. Profiling relied on immunoSEQ multiplex PCR, and the TCRdb table lists in-frame clones only, not all of them. The table lists about 37,000 clones, roughly 88% of them singletons, with approximately 12% in the top ten. Sequenced input: peripheral blood. These receptors came from a man in his 60s with active COVID-19.

A single count supports this clone. The chain has TRBV18 and TRBJ2-6; 10 positions agree with TRBD1. V shed 1 base and J 0 bases; nucleotides not matched to a gene: 6. The CDR3 has 19 residues. Germline CDR1 KGHSH, CDR2 LQKENI. The CDR3 sequence is CASSPLGQGTGSGANVLTF. The CDR3 nucleotides read TGTGCCAGCTCACCACTGGGACAGGGGACGGGCTCTGGGGCCAACGTCCTGACTTTC.

The CDR3 loop is CASSPSGGAETQYF. The CDR3 DNA follows: TGTGCCAGCAGCCCCAGCGGGGGCGCAGAGACCCAGTACTTC. The chain carries TRBV9 and TRBJ2-5; 8 nucleotides agree with TRBD2. This CDR3 spans 14 amino acids. Per the germline V gene, CDR1 is SGDLS and CDR2 is YYNGEE. J lost 4 bases, V lost 4 bases, and 6 bases had no gene match.

In this sample, this clone turned up once. The V gene is TRBV5-1, the J gene TRBJ2-7; TRBD2 matches 7 bases. Trimming at V came to 7 bases and at J to 0 bases, leaving 7 bases not matched to a gene. The germline V gene has CDR1 SGHRS and CDR2 YFSETQ. This CDR3 spans 14 amino acids. CDR3 residues: CASRLAVSSYEQYF. In DNA form, the CDR3 reads TGCGCCAGCCGACTAGCTGTCAGCTCCTACGAGCAGTACTTC.

The chain recombines TRBV7-3 with TRBJ1-6; D is unclear. With 4 bases removed from V and 7 bases from J, the gap between germline ends came to 8 bases. This CDR3 contains 13 residues. The germline V gene has CDR1 SGHTA and CDR2 FQGTGA. The CDR3 loop reads CASSSYLNSPLHF. The DNA for the CDR3 is TGTGCCAGCAGCTCCTATTTGAATTCACCCCTCCACTTT.

The J gene is TRBJ2-5, the V gene TRBV23-1; a possible D gene is TRBD2 (6 bases). TRBV23-1 is known as an ORF, though its function is uncertain. V lost 4 bases to trimming and J lost 0 bases, with 21 bases between them. CDR3 length equals 18 residues. The CDR3 region is CASSPPSRASANQETQYF. DNA for the CDR3: TGCGCCAGCAGTCCCCCCTCGCGGGCTAGCGCTAACCAAGAGACCCAGTACTTC.

The chain recombines TRBV10-3 with TRBJ1-2; D remains ambiguous. The germline CDR1 and CDR2 sequences are ENHRY and SYGVKD. The CDR3 extends over 15 amino acids. The germline V and J ends were trimmed by 2 bases and 7 bases, with 17 bases remaining between them. The CDR3 DNA sequence: TGTGCCATCAGTGAGCCTCGGACGGGATCTGGTGGCTACACCTTC. Its translation is CAISEPRTGSGGYTF.

The chain couples TRBV7-3 to TRBJ2-7, with D tentatively TRBD2 (7 bases). This CDR3 is built from 20 residues. Trimming shortened V by 5 bases and J by 4 bases, and 33 bases separated the two germline ends. Germline V CDR1 and CDR2: SGHTA, FQGTGA. CDR3 residues: CASSPDPGTRPGLAVYEQYF. The CDR3 DNA is TGTGCCAGCAGCCCGGATCCGGGGACACGTCCCGGCCTAGCGGTTTACGAGCAGTACTTC.

The chain links TRBV5-1 to TRBJ1-3, with D unresolved. The CDR3 spans 15 residues. Trimming removed 1 base from V and 0 bases from J, with 8 bases in between. Germline loops: CDR1 SGHRS, CDR2 YFSETQ. The CDR3 DNA is TGCGCCAGCAGCTTGAATAGCCACTCTGGAAACACCATATATTTT. This codes for CASSLNSHSGNTIYF.

This chain links TRBV3-1 (or the pseudogene TRBV3-2) with TRBJ1-2, with 12 positions matching TRBD1. V was pared by 4 bases and J by 4 bases, with 10 bases of the junction left unmatched. The CDR3 covers 17 residues. Per germline, CDR1 LGHDT and CDR2 YNNKEL (reference sequence). The CDR3 DNA reads TGTGCCAGCAGCCCCCCCCCGGGACAGGGGGCCGGCTATGGCTACACCTTC. It is translated as CASSPPPGQGAGYGYTF.

This chain links TRBV5-1 with TRBJ2-3; 7 bases map to TRBD1. From germline, CDR1 is SGHRS and CDR2 YFSETQ. J was trimmed by 1 base and V by 4 bases; bases with no gene match: 9. The CDR3 sequence is 16 residues long. CDR3 residues: CASSPEGAGGTDTQYF. The CDR3, as DNA: TGCGCCAGCAGCCCAGAGGGGGCAGGGGGCACAGATACGCAGTATTTT.

The V and J genes are TRBV11-2 and TRBJ2-1, with 13 bases identical to TRBD2. Trimming took 4 bases from V and 9 from J; bases not matched to a gene: 9. Germline V gene data show CDR1 as SGHAT and CDR2 as FQNNGV. The length of the CDR3 is 16 residues. CDR3: CASSSRTSGSISEQFF. The CDR3 DNA reads as TGTGCCAGCAGCTCGCGGACTAGCGGGAGTATCAGTGAGCAGTTCTTC.

This clone turned up a few times. The chain has TRBV4-3 and TRBJ2-7, with 7 positions matching TRBD2. The CDR3 totals 13 residues. V dropped 9 bases and J dropped 2; count of bases not matched to a gene: 7. Germline assignment: CDR1 LGHNA and CDR2 YSLEER. The CDR3 coding sequence is TGCGCCAGTGCTAGCGGCTTAACCTACGAGCAGTACTTC. Encoded protein: CASASGLTYEQYF.

This chain connects TRBV10-1 to TRBJ2-7; a weak D match, TRBD2 (6 bases). CDR3 length equals 15 residues. Trimming removed 0 bases from V and 6 bases from J, with 15 bases in between. Germline CDR1 and CDR2: WNHNN and SYGVQD (reference sequence). The CDR3 DNA sequence: TGCGCCAGCAGTGAGTCGAGTATGGTGGGAGGCGAGCAGTACTTC. It codes for CASSESSMVGGEQYF.

The table lists this clone with a few counts. V gene TRBV5-1 combines with J gene TRBJ2-3; the D is unclear. The CDR3 has 16 amino acids. The V gene's germline CDR1 is SGHRS and CDR2 YFSETQ. V lost 4 bases and J 0 bases, leaving 15 bases between the germline ends. DNA of the CDR3: TGCGCCAGCAGCGGGTGGCAGACACCTAGCACAGATACGCAGTATTTT. Its translation: CASSGWQTPSTDTQYF. The full variable domain, with the rest looked up from reference TRBV5-1 and TRBJ2-3, is KAGVTQTPRYLIKTRGQQVTLSCSPISGHRSVSWYQQTPGQGLQFLFEYFSETQRNKGNFPGRFSGRQFSNSRSEMNVSTLELGDSALYLCASSGWQTPSTDTQYFGPGTRLTVL.